The 17 T cell receptor beta chains given below trace back to one sample, sequenced in a study of cytomegalovirus exposure and HLA in healthy donors. In the PCR, 60 Vbeta and 13 Jbeta primers were used. Clones were sequenced by immunoSEQ multiplex PCR, and TCRdb holds only the in-frame ones, with some missing. This table has 130,000 or so clones, less than 90% appearing once. Input material: PBMCs. These receptors all stem from a man aged 35 to 55 in good health and CMV-seronegative.

CDR3 residues: CASSSLGTGKNQPQHF. DNA for the CDR3: TGTGCCAGTAGTTCCCTTGGGACAGGAAAGAATCAGCCCCAGCATTTT. V gene TRBV19 combines with J gene TRBJ1-5; 8 bases are a match to TRBD1. The germline gives CDR1 LNHDA, CDR2 SQIVND (reference sequence). The CDR3 covers 16 residues. Unmatched junction bases numbered 10, after V lost 5 bases and J lost 4 bases.

This clone has more than one count but fewer than ten. J is TRBJ2-7 and V is TRBV5-1; 7 bases are a match to TRBD2. The CDR3 extends over 15 amino acids. CDR1 and CDR2 (germline): SGHRS, YFSETQ. The trim removed 0 bases at V and 2 bases at J, leaving 5 bases unmatched. This CDR3 reads CASSLEASGPYEQYF. Written as DNA, the CDR3 is TGCGCCAGCAGCTTGGAGGCTAGCGGCCCCTACGAGCAGTACTTC.

This clone occurred a few times. The chain uses TRBV7-9 and TRBJ2-5; 11 bases agree with TRBD2. CDR1 is SEHNR and CDR2 is FQNEAQ in the germline V gene (reference sequence). With 2 bases clipped from V and 5 bases from J, the junction kept 7 bases outside the gene matches. The CDR3 has 16 residues. The CDR3 coding sequence is TGTGCCAGCAGCTTATTAGCGGGGGGGACTACGGAGACCCAGTACTTC. Protein: CASSLLAGGTTETQYF.

This clone occurred once. V usage is TRBV30 and J usage is TRBJ1-1, with D uncertain. Trimming cost V 2 bases and J 1 base, with 5 bases left between them. The CDR3 sequence is 12 residues long. Germline V gene lookup returns CDR1 GTSNPN and CDR2 SVGIG (reference sequence). CDR3: CAWSSGNTEAFF. The CDR3 region has the DNA TGTGCCTGGAGTTCGGGGAACACTGAAGCTTTCTTT.

This CDR3 is CASSQETGGRTDTQYF. CDR3 in DNA: TGCGCCAGCAGCCAAGAAACAGGGGGGCGCACAGATACGCAGTATTTT. This rearrangement joins TRBV4-1 to TRBJ2-3; 8 bases map to TRBD1. V lost 0 bases and J lost 1; bases outside the gene matches: 3. This CDR3 has 16 amino acids. The germline V gene encodes CDR1 MGHRA and CDR2 YSYEKL.

The chain carries TRBV5-4 and TRBJ2-1, with TRBD2 as a possible D gene (7 bases). This CDR3 is built from 16 residues. Trimming left V 0 bases short and J 2 bases short, with 12 bases between. Germline V gene sequence: CDR1 SGHNT, CDR2 YYREEE (reference sequence). For the CDR3, the DNA is TGTGCCAGCAGCTTGGGGGCGGGGGCAACCTACAATGAGCAGTTCTTC. Translated: CASSLGAGATYNEQFF.

The chain links TRBV25-1 to TRBJ2-1; D is perhaps TRBD1 (6 bases). CDR3 length: 14 amino acids. V lost 4 bases to trimming and J lost 1 base, with 8 bases between them. The germline CDR1 and CDR2 sequences are MGHDK and SYGVNS. The CDR3 spells CASSVGQSYNEQFF. The DNA for the CDR3 is TGTGCCAGCAGTGTTGGACAGTCCTACAATGAGCAGTTCTTC.

This chain links TRBV6-5 with TRBJ1-2; 7 bases are a match to TRBD1. Per germline, CDR1 MNHEY and CDR2 SVGAGI. V was clipped by 5 bases and J by 7 bases; unmatched bases: 7. This CDR3 contains 13 residues. The CDR3 loop reads CASSLDRASGYTF. CDR3 in DNA: TGTGCCAGCAGTCTAGACAGGGCCTCTGGCTACACCTTC.

The chain joins TRBV19 to TRBJ2-5, with D possibly matching TRBD1 (5 bases). CDR1 is LNHDA, CDR2 SQIVND, per germline (reference sequence). The length of the CDR3 is 14 residues. V was pared by 4 bases and J by 6 bases, with 15 bases between. CDR3 protein: CASSSRQGRQTQYF. CDR3 nucleotide sequence: TGTGCCAGTAGTAGTCGGCAGGGCCGGCAGACCCAGTACTTC. Drawing the rest from reference TRBV19 and TRBJ2-5, the complete variable domain is DGGITQSPKYLFRKEGQNVTLSCEQNLNHDAMYWYRQDPGQGLRLIYYSQIVNDFQKGDIAEGYSVSREKKESFPLTVTSAQKNPTAFYLCASSSRQGRQTQYFGPGTRLLVL.

The chain couples TRBV27 to TRBJ1-3, with 8 bases matching TRBD1. Trimming took 8 bases from V and 7 from J; bases not matched to a gene: 4. CDR1 is MNHEY, CDR2 SMNVEV, per germline (reference sequence). The CDR3 spans 12 residues. CDR3 in DNA: TGTGCCAGCGGGGACAGGCCGAACACCATATATTTT. Its translation is CASGDRPNTIYF.

The gene calls are TRBV7-2 and TRBJ2-3; perhaps TRBD2 as D (6 bases). Per germline, CDR1 SGHTA and CDR2 FQGNSA. The CDR3 length is 14 residues. V gave up 4 bases and J gave up 5 bases, with 13 bases separating them. The chain's CDR3 is CASSSVRGRDTQYF. CDR3 DNA sequence: TGTGCCAGCAGCTCGGTCCGGGGGAGAGATACGCAGTATTTT.

The chain is built from TRBV10-3 and TRBJ1-2, with TRBD1 identical over 10 bases. Losses at the gene ends were 2 bases for V and 7 bases for J; bases not matched to a gene: 10. The CDR3 contains 16 residues. Germline V gives CDR1 ENHRY, CDR2 SYGVKD. This chain's CDR3 is CAISEPIGTGVFGYTF. For the CDR3, the DNA is TGTGCCATCAGTGAGCCGATCGGGACAGGGGTTTTTGGCTACACCTTC.

The V call is TRBV4-1, the J call TRBJ1-1, with D maybe TRBD1 (6 bases). CDR1 and CDR2 from the germline V gene are MGHRA and YSYEKL. V lost 4 bases and J 0 bases, leaving 9 bases between the germline ends. There are 14 residues in the CDR3. The CDR3 DNA is TGCGCCAGCAGCCCCGGGACATTGAACACTGAAGCTTTCTTT. It codes for CASSPGTLNTEAFF.

In DNA, the CDR3 is TGTGCCAGCAGCTTAGTCGGGAGAGCCTACAATGAGCAGTTCTTC. Protein: CASSLVGRAYNEQFF. The V gene is TRBV7-2, the J gene TRBJ2-1; D possibly corresponds to TRBD2 (6 bases). CDR1 and CDR2 (germline): SGHTA, FQGNSA. V lost 1 base to trimming and J lost 2 bases, with 9 bases between them. The CDR3 is 15 residues long.

The chain carries TRBV10-3 and TRBJ1-1; D is uncertain. V lost 0 bases and J lost 4, with 12 bases in between. CDR3 length: 15 residues. Germline V lookup: CDR1 ENHRY, CDR2 SYGVKD. The CDR3 is CAISESYMPSTEAFF. In DNA, the CDR3 is TGTGCCATCAGTGAGTCGTATATGCCTAGCACTGAAGCTTTCTTT.

This clone has a handful of counts. This CDR3 is CASRVTAHTEAFF. The CDR3 nucleotides are TGTGCCAGCAGAGTTACAGCACACACTGAAGCTTTCTTT. The chain is built from TRBV6-5 and TRBJ1-1; the D is unclear. The germline V gene has CDR1 MNHEY and CDR2 SVGAGI. The CDR3 totals 13 residues. With 6 bases removed from V and 3 bases from J, the gap between germline ends came to 11 bases.

About this clone: The junction and the germline gene differ at one end; a read error may be behind it. Other DNA sequences from this sample encode an identical CDR3 as well. This sequence joins TRBV5-4 and TRBJ2-2; 9 positions match TRBD1. The CDR3 runs to 17 residues. Germline CDR1 and CDR2: SGHNT and YYREEE (reference sequence). The CDR3 coding sequence is TGTGCCAGCAGCTTGCCCCGGGACAGGGACAACACCGGGGAGCTGTTTTTC. Translated: CASSLPRDRDNTGELFF.